The 15 T cell receptor beta chains reported below all come from one sample, sequenced in a study of blood T cell repertoires in COVID-19 (dated by TCRdb to the early 2020s). Libraries were prepared through the immunoSEQ multiplex PCR assay. As stored in TCRdb, this immuneACCESS dataset retains in-frame rearrangements with V and J assigned. A fraction of the clones does not appear; measured against another copy, unresolved V genes explain less than half of the discrepancy, and the remainder lacks a known reason. For this sample the table gives about 180,000 clones, of which more than 75% were detected only once. The ten largest clonotypes hold less than 1.5% of the sample. The sample taken for sequencing was PBMCs or T cells enriched from blood (not recorded which). The receptors come from a human donor with acute COVID-19. The donor label of this sample is uncertain.

The CDR3 reads CASSLATFNEQFF. In DNA form, the CDR3 reads TGTGCCAGCAGCTTAGCGACTTTCAATGAGCAGTTCTTC. The chain carries TRBV7-2 and TRBJ2-1; no clear D gene. Germline V gene data show CDR1 as SGHTA and CDR2 as FQGNSA. V lost 0 bases and J 6 bases, leaving 6 bases between the germline ends. The CDR3 length is 13 residues.

The chain is built from TRBV5-6 and TRBJ2-7; the D is unclear. Trimming cost V 4 bases and J 0 bases, with 11 bases left between them. This CDR3 region has 14 residues. Germline V gives CDR1 SGHDT, CDR2 YYEEEE. CDR3 amino acids: CASSPSLLSYEQYF. CDR3 DNA sequence: TGTGCCAGCAGCCCCTCCCTCCTCTCCTACGAGCAGTACTTC.

The chain recombines TRBV12-3 or TRBV12-4 with TRBJ2-7; D is undetermined. The CDR3 covers 12 residues. V lost 6 bases and J lost 3, with 9 bases in between. CDR3 region: CASSSLFYEQYF. The CDR3 region has the DNA TGTGCCAGCAGCTCCCTTTTCTACGAGCAGTACTTC.

The chain carries TRBV6-5 and TRBJ1-6; the D gene is possibly TRBD1 (6 bases). CDR3 size: 14 residues. Germline lookup yields CDR1 MNHEY and CDR2 SVGAGI. V lost 7 bases and J lost 10, with 17 bases in between. Written as DNA, the CDR3 is TGTGCCAGCAAAACGGGCAGGGGAGACTCACCCCTCCACTTT. Residues: CASKTGRGDSPLHF.

The rearrangement links TRBV9 to TRBJ1-1; D remains unclear. Trimming shortened V by 4 bases and J by 4 bases, and 14 bases separated the two germline ends. This CDR3 is 14 amino acids long. Per the germline V gene, CDR1 is SGDLS and CDR2 is YYNGEE. Here the CDR3 DNA reads TGTGCCAGCAGCCCCCTTGGAGGATCCACTGAAGCTTTCTTT. The encoded protein is CASSPLGGSTEAFF.

This chain joins TRBV4-3 and TRBJ1-2, with unresolved D. V shed 1 base and J shed 4 bases, with 13 bases lying between them. Germline CDR1 is LGHNA and CDR2 is YSLEER. The CDR3 consists of 15 residues. The CDR3 loop reads CASSQGRNPTYGYTF. CDR3 DNA sequence: TGCGCCAGCAGCCAAGGGCGGAACCCTACCTATGGCTACACCTTC.

V is TRBV5-1 and J is TRBJ1-1; TRBD1 is a possible D gene (6 bases). Germline values: CDR1 SGHRS, CDR2 YFSETQ. The V end was cut by 6 bases, the J end by 0 bases, with 15 bases between. The CDR3 is made up of 15 amino acids. CDR3 amino acids: CASIDRDRLNTEAFF. The CDR3 DNA reads as TGCGCCAGCATTGATCGTGACAGGCTGAACACTGAAGCTTTCTTT. The full variable domain, with the rest looked up from reference TRBV5-1 and TRBJ1-1, is KAGVTQTPRYLIKTRGQQVTLSCSPISGHRSVSWYQQTPGQGLQFLFEYFSETQRNKGNFPGRFSGRQFSNSRSEMNVSTLELGDSALYLCASIDRDRLNTEAFFGQGTRLTVV.

This chain links TRBV10-2 with TRBJ1-1; D unresolved. CDR1 is WSHSY, CDR2 SAAADI, per germline. This CDR3 is built from 14 residues. The germline V and J ends were trimmed by 3 bases and 1 base, with 9 bases remaining between them. Written as DNA, the CDR3 is TGCGCCAGCAGTGATCAGGACTGGAACACTGAAGCTTTCTTT. As protein: CASSDQDWNTEAFF.

This rearrangement joins TRBV10-3 to TRBJ2-7; TRBD1 aligns across 9 bases. V was clipped by 6 bases and J by 5 bases; unmatched bases: 8. The CDR3 is 14 amino acids. CDR1 and CDR2 (germline): ENHRY, SYGVKD. CDR3 amino acids: CAIRQGTGLDEQYF. The DNA for the CDR3 is TGTGCCATCAGACAGGGGACAGGGCTTGACGAGCAGTACTTC.

This clone was counted only a few times. This sequence joins TRBV6-5 and TRBJ1-2, with D maybe TRBD1 (6 bases). V was trimmed by 8 bases and J by 3 bases, leaving 10 bases between them. The germline V gene has CDR1 MNHEY and CDR2 SVGAGI. The CDR3 has 12 amino acids. CDR3 region: CASGDTDYGYTF. As DNA, the CDR3 is TGTGCCAGCGGGGACACCGACTATGGCTACACCTTC.

The gene calls are TRBV30 and TRBJ2-2; TRBD1 matches at 7 bases. V was clipped by 7 bases and J by 4 bases; unmatched bases: 3. CDR1 and CDR2 (germline): GTSNPN, SVGIG (reference sequence). This CDR3 has 12 amino acids. CDR3 amino acids: CASRQGTGELFF. CDR3 coding DNA: TGTGCCTCAAGACAGGGCACCGGGGAGCTGTTTTTT.

This clone was observed once. The chain combines TRBV6-2 or TRBV6-3 with TRBJ1-2; TRBD1 matches at 8 bases. The ends lost 2 bases at V and 0 bases at J; junction bases unmatched: 5. The CDR3 totals 16 residues. Germline CDR1 and CDR2: MNHEY and SVGEGT. The CDR3 DNA reads as TGTGCCAGCAGTTACCCAGGACAGGGATCTAACTATGGCTACACCTTC. Protein product: CASSYPGQGSNYGYTF.

The sample holds a few counts of this clone. The genes are TRBV24-1 and TRBJ2-1; 9 bases align to TRBD1. Trimming at V came to 3 bases and at J to 9 bases, leaving 5 bases not matched to a gene. The CDR3 has 14 amino acids. The germline V gene has CDR1 KGHDR and CDR2 SFDVKD. The CDR3 coding sequence is TGTGCCACCAGTGATAACAGGGGGCTCGGTGAGCAGTTCTTC. It translates to CATSDNRGLGEQFF.

This clone was seen a single time. The V call is TRBV2, the J call TRBJ1-1; tentative D call: TRBD1 (5 bases). The CDR3 covers 13 residues. V gave up 8 bases and J gave up 8 bases, with 18 bases separating them. CDR1 is SNHLY, CDR2 FYNNEI, per germline. CDR3 loop: CASRPGRGAEAFF. The CDR3 coding sequence is TGTGCCAGCCGGCCGGGGAGGGGAGCCGAAGCTTTCTTT.

The genes are TRBV5-6 and TRBJ1-5; 7 bases match TRBD1. Germline assignment: CDR1 SGHDT and CDR2 YYEEEE. Trimming removed 1 base from V and 0 bases from J; junction bases left unmatched: 4. This CDR3 has 16 residues. For the CDR3, the DNA is TGTGCCAGCAGCTTGAGGGGGCTTTATAGCAATCAGCCCCAGCATTTT. Protein product: CASSLRGLYSNQPQHF.